These T cell receptor beta chains were read from a single sample in a study of blood T cell repertoires in COVID-19. Measured with immunoSEQ multiplex PCR; TCRdb has only the in-frame clones, and not every one. The data show about 270,000 clones, approximately 90% seen once. Sequencing input: PBMCs or T cells enriched from blood (not recorded which). The receptors were gathered from a middle-aged man who had been exposed to COVID-19. The CDR3 runs from the conserved cysteine through the conserved F or W. Each record gives: CDR3 protein, V gene.

CASSQLGQGDNQPQHF,TRBV4-2
CASSSGLVTGELFF,TRBV6-5
CAWSTGNSNQPQHF,TRBV30
CASSTPRRGNNQPQHF,TRBV28
CATTIRGAGQPQHF,TRBV2
CASSRDRGRGETQYF,TRBV7-2
CASSVPRTGDARTLHF,TRBV19
CASSFALRGRGTDTQYF,TRBV28
CASNKQGEEKLFF,TRBV28
CSVDEPGLDTQYF,TRBV29-1
CASSQDRLAKNIQYF,TRBV4-3
CASGLVRIGQTNQPQHF,TRBV12-5
CASSRPGGTNEKLFF,TRBV28
CASSKLTGTANTEAFF,TRBV19
CATSDWGGSGSTDTQYF,TRBV24-1
CATSDPTGTGGVMRF,TRBV24-1